A single sample is the source of the 9 T cell receptor beta chains below, sequenced in a study of blood T cells in healthy people across ages. Primers used in a second PCR of about 6 to 11 cycles were a sample-barcoded 5' primer and a J-beta primer mix. TCRdb itself ran the 5' RACE reads through MiXCR, one entry per CDR3 protein. The table has approximately 810,000 distinct CDR3 sequences, about 37% seen once. The sequencing input was blood. Source of these receptors: a man aged 18 to 29 in good health.

The chain employs TRBV20-1 and TRBJ1-5; 9 positions match TRBD1. Germline V gene data show CDR1 as DFQATT and CDR2 as SNEGSKA (reference sequence). There are 15 residues in the CDR3. Trimming cost V 6 bases and J 5 bases; bases outside gene matches: 11. CDR3 nucleotides: TGCAGTGCCCCAAGATCCACAGGGGGCGATCAGCCCCAGCATTTT. The encoded protein is CSAPRSTGGDQPQHF.

With respect to this clonotype: Germline and junction disagree at one end, which may indicate a read error. The chain combines TRBV5-1 with TRBJ2-3; the D gene is possibly TRBD2 (5 bases). Germline V lookup: CDR1 SGHRS, CDR2 YFSETQ. This CDR3 region has 16 residues. CDR3: CASSLMGHPSTDTRYF. The CDR3 region has the DNA TGCGCCAGCAGCTTGATGGGTCATCCTAGCACAGATACGCGGTATTTT.

This chain links TRBV2 with TRBJ1-2; D unclear. CDR3 length equals 13 residues. Germline lookup yields CDR1 SNHLY and CDR2 FYNNEI. V lost 1 base and J 3 bases, leaving 6 bases between the germline ends. CDR3 sequence (DNA): TGTGCCAGCAGTGAAGGCAGCTACTATGGCTACACCTTC. Translated, it gives CASSEGSYYGYTF.

The chain combines TRBV7-2 with TRBJ2-1, with 9 nucleotides matching TRBD2. V shed 5 bases, J shed 0 bases, and the junction held 8 bases outside the gene matches. The CDR3 is 17 residues long. Germline CDR1 SGHTA, CDR2 FQGNSA. CDR3 DNA sequence: TGTGCCAGCAGCCACTATAGCGGGGGCGCCTCCTACAATGAGCAGTTCTTC. It codes for CASSHYSGGASYNEQFF.

The rearrangement links TRBV20-1 to TRBJ2-5; the D gene is possibly TRBD2 (5 bases). Looked up from germline, CDR1 is DFQATT and CDR2 is SNEGSKA (reference sequence). The CDR3 loop spans 16 amino acids. The germline V and J ends were trimmed by 2 bases and 0 bases, with 16 bases remaining between them. Written as DNA, the CDR3 is TGCAGTGCTAGATTGGGCGGCAGGAGGTACCAAGAGACCCAGTACTTC. Translating it yields CSARLGGRRYQETQYF.

Many counts were recorded for this clonotype. The rearrangement links TRBV12-3 or TRBV12-4 to TRBJ1-2; D unresolved. The CDR3 totals 13 residues. Trimming cost V 1 base and J 4 bases, with 7 bases left between them. The CDR3 loop reads CASSLDRSYGYTF. CDR3 DNA: TGTGCCAGCAGTTTAGATAGGAGCTATGGCTACACCTTC.

A note on this clonotype: With a much larger clone just one base away, this may be a read error. The chain couples TRBV12-3 or TRBV12-4 to TRBJ1-2, with 7 bases that match TRBD1. CDR3 length: 14 residues. With V trimmed by 5 bases and J by 7 bases, 10 bases remained unmatched. The CDR3 DNA sequence: TGTGCCAGCAGTCCCTGGGACAGCCAGCGTGGCTACACCTTC. Amino acid sequence: CASSPWDSQRGYTF.

This clonotype was counted only a few times. V is TRBV5-6 and J is TRBJ2-1; tentative D call: TRBD2 (5 bases). Per the germline V gene, CDR1 is SGHDT and CDR2 is YYEEEE. V was clipped by 2 bases and J by 12 bases, with 15 bases between them. This CDR3 comprises 13 residues. In DNA, the CDR3 is TGTGCCAGCAGCTTCGGGGTGGTACCTAGGCAGTTCTTC. The encoded protein is CASSFGVVPRQFF.

V usage is TRBV6-5 and J usage is TRBJ1-1; D call uncertain. This CDR3 region has 16 residues. Trimming left V 6 bases short and J 0 bases short, with 17 bases between. The germline CDR1 and CDR2 sequences are MNHEY and SVGAGI. CDR3 nucleotides: TGTGCCAGCAGGGACGGACTACCTGGAGTGAACACTGAAGCTTTCTTT. The encoded protein is CASRDGLPGVNTEAFF.